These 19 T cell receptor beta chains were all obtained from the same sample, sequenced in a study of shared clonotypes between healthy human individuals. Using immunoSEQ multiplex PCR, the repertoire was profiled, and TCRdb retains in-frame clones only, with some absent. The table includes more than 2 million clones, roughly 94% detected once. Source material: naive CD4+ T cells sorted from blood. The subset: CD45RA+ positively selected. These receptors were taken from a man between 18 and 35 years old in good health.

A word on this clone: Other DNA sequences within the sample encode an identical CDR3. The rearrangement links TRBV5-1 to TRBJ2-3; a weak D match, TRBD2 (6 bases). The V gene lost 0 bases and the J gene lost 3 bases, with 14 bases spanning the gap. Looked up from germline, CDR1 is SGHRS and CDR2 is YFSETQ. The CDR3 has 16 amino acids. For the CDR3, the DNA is TGCGCCAGCAGCTTGGAGGGAGGTTTAGGAACAGATACGCAGTATTTT. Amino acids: CASSLEGGLGTDTQYF.

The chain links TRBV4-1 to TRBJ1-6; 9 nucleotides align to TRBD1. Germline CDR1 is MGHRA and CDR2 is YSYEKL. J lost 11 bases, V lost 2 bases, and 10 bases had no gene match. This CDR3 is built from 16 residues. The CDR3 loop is CASSQPPGTGQTPLHF. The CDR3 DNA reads TGCGCCAGCAGCCAACCACCCGGGACAGGGCAAACACCCCTCCACTTT.

The CDR3 sequence: CASRGLRANYGYTF. In nucleotides, the CDR3 is TGTGCCAGCAGGGGCCTCAGGGCTAACTATGGCTACACCTTC. V and J are TRBV2 and TRBJ1-2, with D maybe TRBD1 (5 bases). The CDR3 extends over 14 amino acids. Trimming removed 6 bases at V and 0 bases at J, with 11 bases between. Germline V CDR1 and CDR2: SNHLY, FYNNEI.

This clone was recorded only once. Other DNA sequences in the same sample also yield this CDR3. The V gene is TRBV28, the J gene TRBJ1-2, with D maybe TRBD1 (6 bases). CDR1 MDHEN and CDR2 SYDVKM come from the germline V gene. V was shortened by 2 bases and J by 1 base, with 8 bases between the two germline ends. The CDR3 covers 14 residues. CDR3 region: CASSLGQSNYGYTF. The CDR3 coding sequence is TGTGCCAGCAGTTTAGGACAGAGTAACTATGGCTACACCTTC.

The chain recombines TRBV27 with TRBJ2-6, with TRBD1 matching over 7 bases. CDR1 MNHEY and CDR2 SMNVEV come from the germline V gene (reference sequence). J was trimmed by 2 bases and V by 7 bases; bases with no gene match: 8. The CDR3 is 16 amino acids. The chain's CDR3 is CASTRGGRPGANVLTF. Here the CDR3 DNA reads TGTGCCAGCACACGAGGGGGCAGGCCTGGGGCCAACGTCCTGACTTTC. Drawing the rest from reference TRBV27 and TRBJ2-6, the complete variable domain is EAQVTQNPRYLITVTGKKLTVTCSQNMNHEYMSWYRQDPGLGLRQIYYSMNVEVTDKGDVPEGYKVSRKEKRNFPLILESPSPNQTSLYFCASTRGGRPGANVLTFGAGSRLTVL.

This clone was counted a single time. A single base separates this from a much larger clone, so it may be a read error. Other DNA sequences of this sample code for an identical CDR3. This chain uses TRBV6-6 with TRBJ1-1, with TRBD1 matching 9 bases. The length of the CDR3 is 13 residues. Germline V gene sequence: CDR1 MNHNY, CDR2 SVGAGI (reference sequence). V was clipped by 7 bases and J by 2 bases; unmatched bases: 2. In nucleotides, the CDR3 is TGTGCCAGCACGGACAGGGGTAACACTGAAGCTTTCTTT. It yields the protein CASTDRGNTEAFF.

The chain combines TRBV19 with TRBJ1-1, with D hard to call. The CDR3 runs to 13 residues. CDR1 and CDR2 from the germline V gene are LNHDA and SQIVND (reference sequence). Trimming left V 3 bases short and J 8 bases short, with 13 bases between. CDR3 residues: CASSIKAGTEAFF. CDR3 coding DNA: TGTGCCAGTAGTATTAAGGCAGGTACCGAAGCTTTCTTT.

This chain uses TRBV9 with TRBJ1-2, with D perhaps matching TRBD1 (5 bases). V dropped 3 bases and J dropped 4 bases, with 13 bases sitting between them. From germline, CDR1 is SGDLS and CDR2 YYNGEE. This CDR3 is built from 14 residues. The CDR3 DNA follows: TGTGCCAGCAGCGGGACCCGGGGGGGCTATGGCTACACCTTC. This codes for CASSGTRGGYGYTF.

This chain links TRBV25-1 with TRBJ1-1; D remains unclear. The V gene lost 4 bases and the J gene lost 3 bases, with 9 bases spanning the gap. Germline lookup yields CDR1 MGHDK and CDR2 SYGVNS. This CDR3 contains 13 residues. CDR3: CASSADLDTEAFF. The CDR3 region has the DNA TGTGCCAGCAGTGCGGACTTGGACACTGAAGCTTTCTTT.

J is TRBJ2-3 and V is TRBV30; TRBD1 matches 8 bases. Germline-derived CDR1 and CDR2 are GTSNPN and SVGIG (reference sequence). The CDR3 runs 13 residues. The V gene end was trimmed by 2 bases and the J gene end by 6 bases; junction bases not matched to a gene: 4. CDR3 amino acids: CAWSRTGFDTQYF. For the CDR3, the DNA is TGTGCCTGGAGTAGGACAGGGTTCGATACGCAGTATTTT.

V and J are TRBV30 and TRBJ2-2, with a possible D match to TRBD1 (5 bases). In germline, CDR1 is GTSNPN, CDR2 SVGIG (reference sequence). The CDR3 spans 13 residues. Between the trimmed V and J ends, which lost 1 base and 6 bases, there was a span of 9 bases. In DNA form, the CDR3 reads TGTGCCTGGAGTGGCAGGGTCCCCGGGGAGCTGTTTTTT. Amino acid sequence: CAWSGRVPGELFF. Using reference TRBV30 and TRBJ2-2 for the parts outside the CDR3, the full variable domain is SQTIHQWPATLVQPVGSPLSLECTVEGTSNPNLYWYRQAAGRGLQLLFYSVGIGQISSEVPQNLSASRPQDRQFILSSKKLLLSDSGFYLCAWSGRVPGELFFGEGSRLTVL.

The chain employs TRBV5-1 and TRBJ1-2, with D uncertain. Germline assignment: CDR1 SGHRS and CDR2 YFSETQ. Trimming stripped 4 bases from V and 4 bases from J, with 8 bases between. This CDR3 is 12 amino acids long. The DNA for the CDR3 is TGCGCCAGCAGCCCCGTATCCTATGGCTACACCTTC. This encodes CASSPVSYGYTF. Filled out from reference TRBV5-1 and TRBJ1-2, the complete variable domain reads KAGVTQTPRYLIKTRGQQVTLSCSPISGHRSVSWYQQTPGQGLQFLFEYFSETQRNKGNFPGRFSGRQFSNSRSEMNVSTLELGDSALYLCASSPVSYGYTFGSGTRLTVV.

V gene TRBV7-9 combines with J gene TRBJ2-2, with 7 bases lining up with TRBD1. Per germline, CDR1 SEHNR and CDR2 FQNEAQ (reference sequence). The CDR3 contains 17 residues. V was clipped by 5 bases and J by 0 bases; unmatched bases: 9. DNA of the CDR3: TGTGCCAGCAGCACCCAGACGACAGGGTCGAACACCGGGGAGCTGTTTTTT. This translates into CASSTQTTGSNTGELFF.

CDR3 in amino acids: CASSEAGGGHGYTF. Here the CDR3 DNA reads TGTGCCAGCAGTGAGGCAGGGGGGGGCCATGGCTACACCTTC. V usage is TRBV25-1 and J usage is TRBJ1-2; the match to TRBD1 covers 7 bases. This CDR3 has 14 amino acids. Germline V gene lookup returns CDR1 MGHDK and CDR2 SYGVNS. Trimming removed 3 bases from V and 6 bases from J; junction bases left unmatched: 7.

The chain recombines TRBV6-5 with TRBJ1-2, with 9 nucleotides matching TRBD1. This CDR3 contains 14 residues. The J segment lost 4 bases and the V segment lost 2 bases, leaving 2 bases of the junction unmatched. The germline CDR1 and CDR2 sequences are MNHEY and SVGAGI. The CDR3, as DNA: TGTGCCAGCAGTTACACAGGGGGCGGCTATGGCTACACCTTC. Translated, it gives CASSYTGGGYGYTF.

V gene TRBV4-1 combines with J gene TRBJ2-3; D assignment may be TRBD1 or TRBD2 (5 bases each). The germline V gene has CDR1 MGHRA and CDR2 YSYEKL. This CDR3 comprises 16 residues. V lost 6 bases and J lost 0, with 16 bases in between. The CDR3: CASSHPGTQSTDTQYF. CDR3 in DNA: TGCGCCAGCAGTCATCCCGGGACGCAGAGCACAGATACGCAGTATTTT.

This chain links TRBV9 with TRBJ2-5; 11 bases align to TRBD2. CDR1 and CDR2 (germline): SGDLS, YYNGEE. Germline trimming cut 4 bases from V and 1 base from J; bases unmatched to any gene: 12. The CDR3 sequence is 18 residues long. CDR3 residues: CASSPGTSGGAGQETQYF. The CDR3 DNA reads TGTGCCAGCAGCCCGGGGACTAGCGGAGGGGCGGGCCAAGAGACCCAGTACTTC.

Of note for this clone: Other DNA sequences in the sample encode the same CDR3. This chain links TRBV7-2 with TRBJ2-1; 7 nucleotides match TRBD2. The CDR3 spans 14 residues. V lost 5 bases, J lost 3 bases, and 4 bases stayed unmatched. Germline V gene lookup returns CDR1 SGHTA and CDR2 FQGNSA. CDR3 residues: CASSPGLVYNEQFF. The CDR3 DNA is TGTGCCAGCAGCCCCGGACTAGTCTACAATGAGCAGTTCTTC.

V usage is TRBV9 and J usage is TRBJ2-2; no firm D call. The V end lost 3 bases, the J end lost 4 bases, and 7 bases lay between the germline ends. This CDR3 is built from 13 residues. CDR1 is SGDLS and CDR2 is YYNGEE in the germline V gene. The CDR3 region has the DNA TGTGCCAGCAGCGCGGCGGTCACCGGGGAGCTGTTTTTT. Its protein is CASSAAVTGELFF.